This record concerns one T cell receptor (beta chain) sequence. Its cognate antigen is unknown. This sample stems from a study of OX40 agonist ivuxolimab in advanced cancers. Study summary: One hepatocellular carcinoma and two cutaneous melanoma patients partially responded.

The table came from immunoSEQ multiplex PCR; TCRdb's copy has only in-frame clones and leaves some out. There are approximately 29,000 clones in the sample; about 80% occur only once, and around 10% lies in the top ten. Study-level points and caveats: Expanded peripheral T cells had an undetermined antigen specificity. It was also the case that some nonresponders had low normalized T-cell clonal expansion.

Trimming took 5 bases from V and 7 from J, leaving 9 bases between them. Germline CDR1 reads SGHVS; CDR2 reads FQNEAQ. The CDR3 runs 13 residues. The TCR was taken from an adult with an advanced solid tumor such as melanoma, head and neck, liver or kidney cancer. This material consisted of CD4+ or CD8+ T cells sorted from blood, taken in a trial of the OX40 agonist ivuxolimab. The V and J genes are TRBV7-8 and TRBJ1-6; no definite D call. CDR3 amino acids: CASSGRFNSPLHF. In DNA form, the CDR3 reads TGTGCCAGCAGCGGTCGATTCAATTCACCCCTCCACTTT.